This T cell receptor beta chain was identified during a study of blood T cell repertoires in COVID-19. Study at large: PBMCs, B-cell-depleted T cells, or T cells were the source of the cDNA or gDNA that made up the material.

The CDR3 spans 16 residues. The germline gives CDR1 SGHAT, CDR2 FQNNGV. The J segment lost 4 bases and the V segment lost 6 bases, leaving 9 bases of the junction unmatched. In the study's own analysis: Reference gene primer amplification gave nucleated cell count estimates. The repertoire was sequenced with immunoSEQ multiplex PCR; TCRdb's copy has only in-frame clones and lacks some. The DNA was the basis for D and trimming; V, J and clone size are from that table. The sample holds approximately 140,000 clones, 65% to 85% seen once. The sample taken for sequencing was peripheral blood. This chain joins TRBV11-2 and TRBJ2-2; 9 positions match TRBD2. The clonotype originates from a woman over 75 with acute or convalescent COVID-19. The CDR3 here is CASRPTSGQFTGELFF. The CDR3 DNA sequence: TGTGCCAGCAGGCCAACTAGCGGGCAATTCACCGGGGAGCTGTTTTTT.